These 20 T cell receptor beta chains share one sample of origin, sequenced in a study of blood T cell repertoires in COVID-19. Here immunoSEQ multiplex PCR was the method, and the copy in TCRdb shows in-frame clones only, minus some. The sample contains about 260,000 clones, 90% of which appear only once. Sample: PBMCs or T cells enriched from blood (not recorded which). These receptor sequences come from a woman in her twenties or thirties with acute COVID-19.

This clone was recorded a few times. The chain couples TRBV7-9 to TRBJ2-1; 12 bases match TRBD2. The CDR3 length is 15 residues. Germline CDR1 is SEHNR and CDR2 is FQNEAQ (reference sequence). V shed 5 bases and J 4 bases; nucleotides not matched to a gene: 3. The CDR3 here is CASSNGLAGYNEQFF. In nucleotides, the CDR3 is TGTGCCAGCAGCAACGGACTAGCGGGGTACAATGAGCAGTTCTTC.

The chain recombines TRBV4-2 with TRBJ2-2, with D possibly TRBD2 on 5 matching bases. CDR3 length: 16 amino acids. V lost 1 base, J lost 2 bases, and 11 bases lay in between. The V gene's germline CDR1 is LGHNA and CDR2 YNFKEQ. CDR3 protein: CASSQGASTNTGELFF. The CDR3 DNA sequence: TGTGCCAGCAGCCAAGGGGCTAGCACCAACACCGGGGAGCTGTTTTTT.

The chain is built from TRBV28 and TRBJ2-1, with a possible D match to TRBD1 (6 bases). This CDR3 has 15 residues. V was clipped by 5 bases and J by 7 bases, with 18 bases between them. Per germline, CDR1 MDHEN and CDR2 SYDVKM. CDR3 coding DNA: TGTGCCAGCAGTCCCGAATCAGGGGTTGTAAATGAGCAGTTCTTC. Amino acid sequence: CASSPESGVVNEQFF. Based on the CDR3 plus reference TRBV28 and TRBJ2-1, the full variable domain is DVKVTQSSRYLVKRTGEKVFLECVQDMDHENMFWYRQDPGLGLRLIYFSYDVKMKEKGDIPEGYSVSREKKERFSLILESASTNQTSMYLCASSPESGVVNEQFFGPGTRLTVL.

Here the CDR3 reads CASSPAGVDYGYTF. The CDR3 coding sequence is TGTGCCAGCTCACCGGCGGGGGTAGACTATGGCTACACCTTC. The V gene is TRBV18, the J gene TRBJ1-2, with a tentative D call TRBD1 (5 bases). With 3 bases removed from V and 3 bases from J, the gap between germline ends came to 11 bases. This CDR3 is 14 amino acids long. Looked up from germline, CDR1 is KGHSH and CDR2 is LQKENI. Full variable domain (remainder filled in from reference TRBV18 and TRBJ1-2): NAGVMQNPRHLVRRRGQEARLRCSPMKGHSHVYWYRQLPEEGLKFMVYLQKENIIDESGMPKERFSAEFPKEGPSILRIQQVVRGDSAAYFCASSPAGVDYGYTFGSGTRLTVV.

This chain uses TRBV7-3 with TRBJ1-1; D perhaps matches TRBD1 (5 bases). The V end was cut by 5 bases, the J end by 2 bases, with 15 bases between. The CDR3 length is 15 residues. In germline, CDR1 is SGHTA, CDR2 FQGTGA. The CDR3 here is CASSQIGGLNTEAFF. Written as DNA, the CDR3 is TGTGCCAGCAGCCAAATTGGGGGACTCAACACTGAAGCTTTCTTT.

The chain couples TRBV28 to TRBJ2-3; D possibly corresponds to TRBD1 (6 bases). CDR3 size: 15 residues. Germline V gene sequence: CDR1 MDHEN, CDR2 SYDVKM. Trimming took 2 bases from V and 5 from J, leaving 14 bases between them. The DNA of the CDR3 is TGTGCCAGCAGTTTAACTCAGGGGACGGGAGATACGCAGTATTTT. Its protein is CASSLTQGTGDTQYF.

CDR3 in amino acids: CASSLVSTGLASEQYF. DNA of the CDR3: TGTGCCAGCAGCTTAGTTTCAACAGGGCTGGCCTCGGAGCAGTACTTC. V usage is TRBV7-8 and J usage is TRBJ2-7; weak D call: TRBD1 (6 bases). The CDR3 runs 16 residues. Germline CDR1 reads SGHVS; CDR2 reads FQNEAQ. V lost 1 base, J lost 7 bases, and 20 bases lay in between.

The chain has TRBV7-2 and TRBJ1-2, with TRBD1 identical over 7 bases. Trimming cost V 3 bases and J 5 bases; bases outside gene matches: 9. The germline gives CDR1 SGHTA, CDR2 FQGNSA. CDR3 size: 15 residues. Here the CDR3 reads CASSFKDRVGYGYTF. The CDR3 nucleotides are TGTGCCAGCAGCTTCAAAGACAGGGTTGGTTATGGCTACACCTTC.

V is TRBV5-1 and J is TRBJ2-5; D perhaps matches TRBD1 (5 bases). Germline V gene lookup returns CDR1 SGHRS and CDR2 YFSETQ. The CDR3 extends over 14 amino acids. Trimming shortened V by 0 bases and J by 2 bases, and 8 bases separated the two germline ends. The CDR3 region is CASSLAGLQETQYF. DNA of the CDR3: TGCGCCAGCAGCTTGGCAGGGCTTCAAGAGACCCAGTACTTC.

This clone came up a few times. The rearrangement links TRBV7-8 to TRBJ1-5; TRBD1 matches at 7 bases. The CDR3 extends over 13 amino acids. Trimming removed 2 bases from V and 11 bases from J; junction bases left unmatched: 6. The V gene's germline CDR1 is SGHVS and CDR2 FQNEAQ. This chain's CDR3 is CASSLIDRATQHF. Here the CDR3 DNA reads TGTGCCAGCAGCTTAATTGACAGGGCGACCCAGCATTTT. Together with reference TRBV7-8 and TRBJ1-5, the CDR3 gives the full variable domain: GAGVSQSPRYKVAKRGQDVALRCDPISGHVSLFWYQQALGQGPEFLTYFQNEAQLDKSGLPSDRFFAERPEGSVSTLKIQRTQQEDSAVYLCASSLIDRATQHFGDGTRLSIL.

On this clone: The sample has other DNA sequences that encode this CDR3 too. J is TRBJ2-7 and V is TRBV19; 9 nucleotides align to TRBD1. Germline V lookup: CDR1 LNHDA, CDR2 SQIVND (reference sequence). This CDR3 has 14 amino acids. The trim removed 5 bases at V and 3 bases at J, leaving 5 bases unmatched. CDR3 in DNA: TGTGCCAGTAGTCTAGGACAGGGGCGCTACGAGCAGTACTTC. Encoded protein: CASSLGQGRYEQYF.

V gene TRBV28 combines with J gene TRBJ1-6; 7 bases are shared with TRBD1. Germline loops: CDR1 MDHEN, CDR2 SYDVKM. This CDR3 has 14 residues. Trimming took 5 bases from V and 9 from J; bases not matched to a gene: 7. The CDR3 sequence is CASSMEGAGSPLHF. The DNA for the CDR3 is TGTGCCAGCAGTATGGAGGGGGCCGGTTCACCCCTCCACTTT. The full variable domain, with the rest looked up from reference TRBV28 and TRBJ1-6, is DVKVTQSSRYLVKRTGEKVFLECVQDMDHENMFWYRQDPGLGLRLIYFSYDVKMKEKGDIPEGYSVSREKKERFSLILESASTNQTSMYLCASSMEGAGSPLHFGNGTRLTVT.

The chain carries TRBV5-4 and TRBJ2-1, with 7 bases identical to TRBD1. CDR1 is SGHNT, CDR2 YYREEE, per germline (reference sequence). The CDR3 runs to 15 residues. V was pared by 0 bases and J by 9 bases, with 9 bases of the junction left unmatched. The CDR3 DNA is TGTGCCAGCAGCTTGGAGACAGGGTTTCTCCGTGAGCAGTTCTTC. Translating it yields CASSLETGFLREQFF.

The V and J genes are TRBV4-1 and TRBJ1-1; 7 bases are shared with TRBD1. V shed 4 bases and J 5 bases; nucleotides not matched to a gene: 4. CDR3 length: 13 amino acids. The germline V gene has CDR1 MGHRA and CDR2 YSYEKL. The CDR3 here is CASSRQGETEAFF. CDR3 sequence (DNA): TGCGCCAGCAGCCGCCAGGGGGAGACTGAAGCTTTCTTT.

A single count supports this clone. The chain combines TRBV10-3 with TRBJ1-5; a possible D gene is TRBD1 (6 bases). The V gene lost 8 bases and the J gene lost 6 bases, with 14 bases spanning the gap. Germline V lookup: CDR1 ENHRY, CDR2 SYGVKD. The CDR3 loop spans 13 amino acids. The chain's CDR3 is CAIAQGQGQPQHF. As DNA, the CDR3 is TGTGCCATCGCACAGGGACAAGGTCAGCCCCAGCATTTT.

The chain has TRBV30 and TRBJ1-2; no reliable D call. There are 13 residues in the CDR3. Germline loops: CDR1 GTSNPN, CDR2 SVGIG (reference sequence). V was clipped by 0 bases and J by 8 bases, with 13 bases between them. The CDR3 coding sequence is TGTGCCTGGAGTGTACAGTCCGCTTCAGGCTACACCTTC. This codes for CAWSVQSASGYTF.

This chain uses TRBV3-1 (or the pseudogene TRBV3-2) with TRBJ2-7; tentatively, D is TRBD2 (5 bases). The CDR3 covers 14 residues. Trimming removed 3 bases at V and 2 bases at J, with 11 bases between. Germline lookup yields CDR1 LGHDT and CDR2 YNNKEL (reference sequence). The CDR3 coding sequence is TGTGCCAGCAGCCACTTGGCGGAGGCCTACGAGCAGTACTTC. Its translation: CASSHLAEAYEQYF.

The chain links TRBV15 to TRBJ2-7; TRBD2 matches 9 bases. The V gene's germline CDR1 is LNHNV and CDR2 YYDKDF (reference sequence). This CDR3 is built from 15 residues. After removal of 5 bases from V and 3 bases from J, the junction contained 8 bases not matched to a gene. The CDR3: CATSGGASGNYEQYF. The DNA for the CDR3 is TGTGCCACCAGCGGGGGAGCTAGCGGGAACTACGAGCAGTACTTC. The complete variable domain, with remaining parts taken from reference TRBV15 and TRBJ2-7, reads DAMVIQNPRYQVTQFGKPVTLSCSQTLNHNVMYWYQQKSSQAPKLLFHYYDKDFNNEADTPDNFQSRRPNTSFCFLDIRSPGLGDTAMYLCATSGGASGNYEQYFGPGTRLTVT.

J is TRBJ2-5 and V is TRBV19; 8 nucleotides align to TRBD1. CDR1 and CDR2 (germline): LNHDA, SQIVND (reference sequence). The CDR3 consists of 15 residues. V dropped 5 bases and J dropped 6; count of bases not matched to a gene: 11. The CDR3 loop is CASSLAGQGLQTQYF. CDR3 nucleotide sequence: TGTGCCAGTAGTCTAGCAGGACAGGGTTTGCAGACCCAGTACTTC. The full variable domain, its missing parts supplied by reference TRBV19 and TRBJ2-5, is DGGITQSPKYLFRKEGQNVTLSCEQNLNHDAMYWYRQDPGQGLRLIYYSQIVNDFQKGDIAEGYSVSREKKESFPLTVTSAQKNPTAFYLCASSLAGQGLQTQYFGPGTRLLVL.

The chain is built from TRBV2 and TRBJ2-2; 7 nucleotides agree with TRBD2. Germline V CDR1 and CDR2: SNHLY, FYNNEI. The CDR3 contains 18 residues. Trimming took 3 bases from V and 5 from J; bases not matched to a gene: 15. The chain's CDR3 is CASSDFAPYSGWTGELFF. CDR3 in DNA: TGTGCCAGCAGTGATTTCGCCCCCTATAGCGGGTGGACCGGGGAGCTGTTTTTT.